This TCR beta chain stems from a study of blood T cell repertoires in COVID-19. Produced via immunoSEQ multiplex PCR; TCRdb's table is partial and in-frame only. The data hold about 170,000 clones, with roughly 70% observed a single time. The CDR3 contains 15 residues. In germline, CDR1 is LNHDA, CDR2 SQIVND (reference sequence). V trimming: 6 bases; J trimming: 4 bases; junction bases outside the gene matches: 8. The sequenced sample was peripheral blood. The sequence was collected from a woman aged 80 or over with acute or convalescent COVID-19. V and J are TRBV19 and TRBJ1-1; TRBD1 aligns across 10 bases. This chain's CDR3 is CASSEMGQGITEAFF. The CDR3 DNA sequence: TGTGCCAGTAGCGAGATGGGACAGGGGATCACTGAAGCTTTCTTT.